The source of this T cell receptor beta chain is a study of a mutant IDH1 vaccine in newly diagnosed glioma. Study context: Treated individuals were about 60% male and approximately 38% female, averaging about 41 years of age. Earlier therapy was either radiotherapy, temozolomide, or both, and most got both. Study results and limitations: The vaccine induced immune responses, and these occurred in around 93% of patients. Apparently unrelated to pseudoprogression were changes in the top peripheral T cell clonotypes.

This clone was picked up a small number of times. What it recognizes is unknown. CDR3 length equals 19 residues. The V and J ends lost 0 bases and 2 bases respectively, with 17 bases between them. Per the germline V gene, CDR1 is MGHRA and CDR2 is YSYEKL. Sequenced by immunoSEQ multiplex PCR; TCRdb stores in-frame clones only, minus some. This sample carries over 80,000 clones, roughly 90% of them seen once, and the ten largest clones take approximately 0.58%. Sample time point: baseline, week 1 (first vaccination visit). The treatment is: pre-vaccination baseline after standard-of-care therapy. The sequence was obtained from a woman in her fifties or sixties with glioma. The material sequenced was PBMCs, taken from a glioma patient treated with radiotherapy, temozolomide or both. This rearrangement joins TRBV4-1 to TRBJ2-6, with D perhaps TRBD1 (6 bases). In DNA form, the CDR3 reads TGCGCCAGCAGCCAAGATCGGGGCAGGGGAGAAGCTGGGGCCAACGTCCTGACTTTC. Translation: CASSQDRGRGEAGANVLTF.